One sample yielded the 2 T cell receptor beta chains listed below, sequenced in a study of blood T cells in healthy people across ages. A second PCR of roughly 7 to 11 cycles used a sample-barcoded 5' primer and a J-beta primer mix. TCRdb reprocessed the 5' RACE reads with MiXCR, giving one entry per CDR3 protein. Of about 1.6 million distinct CDR3 sequences listed, 34% are singletons. The sequenced material came from blood. The source of these receptors is a woman in her 30s in good health.

A few counts support this clonotype. The chain uses TRBV7-9 and TRBJ1-1; D ambiguous. V was trimmed by 5 bases and J by 3 bases, leaving 7 bases between them. The CDR3 runs 12 residues. The germline CDR1 and CDR2 sequences are SEHNR and FQNEAQ (reference sequence). This CDR3 reads CASSPPYTEAFF. CDR3 nucleotide sequence: TGTGCCAGCAGCCCCCCATACACTGAAGCTTTCTTT.

This clonotype was seen repeatedly, ten times or more. This chain joins TRBV20-1 and TRBJ2-3; 7 positions match TRBD2. The CDR3 has 15 residues. Germline V gene sequence: CDR1 DFQATT, CDR2 SNEGSKA (reference sequence). V gave up 1 base and J gave up 0 bases; unmatched junction bases: 4. This CDR3 is CSARALAASTDTQYF. In DNA, the CDR3 is TGCAGTGCTAGAGCTCTAGCGGCTAGCACAGATACGCAGTATTTT.